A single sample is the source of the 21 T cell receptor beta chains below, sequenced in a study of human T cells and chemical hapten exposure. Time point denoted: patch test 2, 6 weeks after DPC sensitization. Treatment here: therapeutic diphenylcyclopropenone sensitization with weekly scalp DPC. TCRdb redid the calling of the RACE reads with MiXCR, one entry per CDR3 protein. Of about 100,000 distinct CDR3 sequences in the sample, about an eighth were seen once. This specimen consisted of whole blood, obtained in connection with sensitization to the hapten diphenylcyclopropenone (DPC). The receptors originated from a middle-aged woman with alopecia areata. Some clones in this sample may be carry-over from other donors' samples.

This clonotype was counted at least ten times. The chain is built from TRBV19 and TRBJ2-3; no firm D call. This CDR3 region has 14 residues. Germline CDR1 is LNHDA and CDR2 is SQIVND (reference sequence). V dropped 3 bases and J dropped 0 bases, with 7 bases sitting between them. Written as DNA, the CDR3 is TGTGCCAGTAGTATCCAGAAAAGCACAGATACGCAGTATTTT. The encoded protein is CASSIQKSTDTQYF.

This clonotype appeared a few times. The DNA of the CDR3 is TGTGCCAGCAGTTACTCCACTAGCGGCACAGATACGCAGTATTTT. As protein: CASSYSTSGTDTQYF. The chain links TRBV6-6 to TRBJ2-3, with 7 bases fitting TRBD2. The CDR3 is 15 amino acids. Germline V gives CDR1 MNHNY, CDR2 SVGAGI (reference sequence). V lost 0 bases, J lost 1 base, and 1 base stayed unmatched.

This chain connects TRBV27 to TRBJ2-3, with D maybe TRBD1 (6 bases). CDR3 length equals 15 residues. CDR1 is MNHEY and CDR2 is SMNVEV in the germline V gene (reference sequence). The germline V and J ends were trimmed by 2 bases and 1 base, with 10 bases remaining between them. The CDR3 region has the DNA TGTGCCAGCAGTTTAGAGGGGGTTGGCACAGATACGCAGTATTTT. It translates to CASSLEGVGTDTQYF.

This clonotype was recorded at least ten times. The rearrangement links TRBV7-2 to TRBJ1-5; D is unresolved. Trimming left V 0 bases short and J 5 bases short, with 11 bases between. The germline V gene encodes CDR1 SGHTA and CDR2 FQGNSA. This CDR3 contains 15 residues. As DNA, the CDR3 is TGTGCCAGCAGCTTAGCAGGGAGTAGGGATCAGCCCCAGCATTTT. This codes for CASSLAGSRDQPQHF.

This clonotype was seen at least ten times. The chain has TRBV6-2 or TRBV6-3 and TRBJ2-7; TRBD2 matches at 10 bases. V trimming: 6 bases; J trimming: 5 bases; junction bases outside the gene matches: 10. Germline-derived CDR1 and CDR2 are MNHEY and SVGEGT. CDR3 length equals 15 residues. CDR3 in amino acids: CASRFLAGVFHEQYF. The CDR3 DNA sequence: TGTGCCAGCAGATTCCTAGCGGGAGTATTCCACGAGCAGTACTTC.

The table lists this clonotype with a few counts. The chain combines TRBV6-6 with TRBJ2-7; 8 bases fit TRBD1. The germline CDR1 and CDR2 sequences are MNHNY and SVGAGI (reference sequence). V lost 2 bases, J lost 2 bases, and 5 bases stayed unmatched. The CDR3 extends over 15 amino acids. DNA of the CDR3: TGTGCCAGCAGTTACGGGGGGACAGGACCCTACGAGCAGTACTTC. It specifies CASSYGGTGPYEQYF.

CDR3 loop: CASSEAGGSNQPQHF. CDR3 coding DNA: TGTGCCAGCAGTGAAGCGGGGGGGAGCAATCAGCCCCAGCATTTT. The rearrangement joins TRBV6-1 to TRBJ1-5; tentative D call: TRBD1 (5 bases). The germline gives CDR1 MNHNS, CDR2 SASEGT. The CDR3 is made up of 15 amino acids. V shed 0 bases and J shed 1 base, with 7 bases lying between them.

CDR3 protein: CASSPQGDSYEQYF. CDR3 nucleotides: TGTGCCAGCAGTCCCCAGGGGGACAGCTACGAGCAGTACTTC. The chain couples TRBV6-2 or TRBV6-3 to TRBJ2-7; 7 bases line up with TRBD1. The CDR3 has 14 residues. The germline V gene encodes CDR1 MNHEY and CDR2 SVGEGT. Trimming cost V 5 bases and J 3 bases; bases outside gene matches: 7.

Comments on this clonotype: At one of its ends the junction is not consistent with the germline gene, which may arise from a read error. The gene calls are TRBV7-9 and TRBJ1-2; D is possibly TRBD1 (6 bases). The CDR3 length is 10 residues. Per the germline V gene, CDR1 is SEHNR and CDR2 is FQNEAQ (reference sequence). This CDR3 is CASSSGTSSF. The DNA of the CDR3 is TGTGCCAGCAGTTCCGGGACATCAAGCTTC.

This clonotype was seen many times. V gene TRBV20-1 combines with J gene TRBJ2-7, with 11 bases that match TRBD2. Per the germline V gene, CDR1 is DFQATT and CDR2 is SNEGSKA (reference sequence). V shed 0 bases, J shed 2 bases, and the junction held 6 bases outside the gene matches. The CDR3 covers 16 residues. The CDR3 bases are TGCAGTGCTAGAGATCCGTTTAGCGGGAGGGCCTACGAGCAGTACTTC. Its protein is CSARDPFSGRAYEQYF.

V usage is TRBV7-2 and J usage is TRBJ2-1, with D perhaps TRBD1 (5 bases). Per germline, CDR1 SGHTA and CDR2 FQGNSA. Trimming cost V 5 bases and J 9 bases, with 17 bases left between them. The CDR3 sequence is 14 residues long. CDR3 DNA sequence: TGTGCCAGCAGCCCCTTGGGGCAGTCCCGTGAGCAGTTCTTC. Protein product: CASSPLGQSREQFF.

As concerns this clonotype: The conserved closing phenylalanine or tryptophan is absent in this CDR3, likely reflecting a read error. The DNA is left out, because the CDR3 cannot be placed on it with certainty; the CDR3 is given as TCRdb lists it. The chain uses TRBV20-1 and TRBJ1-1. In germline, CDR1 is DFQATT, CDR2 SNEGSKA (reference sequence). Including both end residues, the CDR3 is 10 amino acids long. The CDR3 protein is CSARDHRSLL.

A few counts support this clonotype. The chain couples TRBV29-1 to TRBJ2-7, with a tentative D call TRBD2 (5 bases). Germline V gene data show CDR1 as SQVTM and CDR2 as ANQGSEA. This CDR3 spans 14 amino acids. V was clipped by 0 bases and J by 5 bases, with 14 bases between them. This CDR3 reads CSVEDPGSFDEQYF. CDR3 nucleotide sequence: TGCAGCGTTGAAGATCCGGGGAGTTTCGACGAGCAGTACTTC.

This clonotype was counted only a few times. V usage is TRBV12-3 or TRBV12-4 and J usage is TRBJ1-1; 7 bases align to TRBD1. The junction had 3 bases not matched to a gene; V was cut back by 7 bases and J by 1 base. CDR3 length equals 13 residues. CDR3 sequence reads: CASNNRGNTEAFF. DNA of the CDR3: TGTGCCAGCAACAACAGGGGGAACACTGAAGCTTTCTTT.

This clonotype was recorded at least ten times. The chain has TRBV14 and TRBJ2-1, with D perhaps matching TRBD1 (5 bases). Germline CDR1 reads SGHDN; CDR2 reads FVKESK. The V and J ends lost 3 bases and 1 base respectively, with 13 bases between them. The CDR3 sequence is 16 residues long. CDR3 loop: CASSHLLGPSYNEQFF. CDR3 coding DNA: TGTGCCAGCAGCCATCTCTTGGGGCCGTCCTACAATGAGCAGTTCTTC.

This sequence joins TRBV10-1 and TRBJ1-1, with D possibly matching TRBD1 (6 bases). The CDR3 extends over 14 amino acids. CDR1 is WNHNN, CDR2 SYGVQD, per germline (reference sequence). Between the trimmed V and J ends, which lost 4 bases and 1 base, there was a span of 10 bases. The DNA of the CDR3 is TGCGCCAGCAGTGGTGACAGGTCGAACACTGAAGCTTTCTTT. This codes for CASSGDRSNTEAFF.

The CDR3 region is CSARGEETQYF. CDR3 DNA sequence: TGCAGTGCTCGGGGGGAAGAGACCCAGTACTTC. This chain connects TRBV20-1 to TRBJ2-5, with 7 bases matching TRBD2. The CDR3 is made up of 11 amino acids. Per the germline V gene, CDR1 is DFQATT and CDR2 is SNEGSKA (reference sequence). The V and J ends lost 5 bases and 3 bases, in that order; junction bases with no gene match: 0.

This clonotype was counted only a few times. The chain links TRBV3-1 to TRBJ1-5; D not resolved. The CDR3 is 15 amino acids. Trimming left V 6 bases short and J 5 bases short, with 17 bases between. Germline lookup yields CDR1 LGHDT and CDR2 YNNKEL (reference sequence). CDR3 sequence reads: CASSPNSAPHQPQHF. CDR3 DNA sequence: TGTGCCAGCAGTCCGAATTCCGCGCCCCATCAGCCCCAGCATTTT.

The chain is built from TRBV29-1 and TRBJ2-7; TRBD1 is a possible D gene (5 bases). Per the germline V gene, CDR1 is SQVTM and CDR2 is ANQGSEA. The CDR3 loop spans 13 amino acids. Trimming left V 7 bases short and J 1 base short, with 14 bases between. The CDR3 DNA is TGCAGCGCGCTGGCGGACAAGTCCTACGAGCAGTACTTC. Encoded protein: CSALADKSYEQYF.

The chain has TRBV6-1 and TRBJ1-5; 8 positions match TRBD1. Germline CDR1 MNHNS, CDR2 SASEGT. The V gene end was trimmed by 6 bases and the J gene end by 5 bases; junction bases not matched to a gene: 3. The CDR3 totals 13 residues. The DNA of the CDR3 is TGTGCCAGCAGGACAGGGGTGGATCAGCCCCAGCATTTT. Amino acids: CASRTGVDQPQHF.

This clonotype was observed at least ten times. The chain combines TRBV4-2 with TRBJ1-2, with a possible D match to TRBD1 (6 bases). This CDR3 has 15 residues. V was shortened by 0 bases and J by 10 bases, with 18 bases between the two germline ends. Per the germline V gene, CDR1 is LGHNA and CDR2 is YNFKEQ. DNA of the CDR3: TGTGCCAGCAGCCAAGATCGGGGGCCGACGGGGATCTACACCTTC. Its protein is CASSQDRGPTGIYTF.